Listed here are 30 T cell receptor beta chains from one sample, sequenced in a study of blood T cell repertoires in COVID-19. Only in-frame clones appear in the TCRdb table, and some are missing; sequencing was by immunoSEQ multiplex PCR. This table has roughly 180,000 clones, around 79% appearing once. The specimen sequenced was PBMCs or T cells enriched from blood (not recorded which). The receptor set was obtained from a middle-aged man who had recovered from COVID-19.

This chain links TRBV28 with TRBJ1-6; TRBD1 might be the D (6 bases). The length of the CDR3 is 14 residues. With 5 bases removed from V and 9 bases from J, the gap between germline ends came to 14 bases. The germline gives CDR1 MDHEN, CDR2 SYDVKM. CDR3 coding DNA: TGTGCCAGCAGTCTCAGACAGGACACTTCACCCCTCCACTTT. Protein: CASSLRQDTSPLHF.

The CDR3 loop is CASSEAAERGQPQHF. The CDR3 nucleotides are TGTGCCAGCAGTGAAGCGGCAGAAAGAGGCCAGCCCCAGCATTTT. The rearrangement links TRBV2 to TRBJ1-5; D unclear. The V end lost 0 bases, the J end lost 7 bases, and 13 bases lay between the germline ends. Germline-derived CDR1 and CDR2 are SNHLY and FYNNEI. The CDR3 covers 15 residues.

This clone has a handful of counts. V usage is TRBV6-1 and J usage is TRBJ1-5; D gene ambiguous. V lost 4 bases to trimming and J lost 3 bases, with 22 bases between them. Germline CDR1 is MNHNS and CDR2 is SASEGT. The CDR3 is 18 residues long. The CDR3 region has the DNA TGTGCCAGCAGTGGCAGTAGAGGTGGTATCGGGGACAATCAGCCCCAGCATTTT. It specifies CASSGSRGGIGDNQPQHF.

The chain combines TRBV28 with TRBJ1-4; TRBD1 agrees at 7 bases. The germline V gene has CDR1 MDHEN and CDR2 SYDVKM. CDR3 length: 15 amino acids. The junction had 6 bases not matched to a gene; V was cut back by 3 bases and J by 5 bases. For the CDR3, the DNA is TGTGCCAGCAGTTTGGAACAGGGACAGAATGAAAAACTGTTTTTT. As protein: CASSLEQGQNEKLFF. Based on the CDR3 plus reference TRBV28 and TRBJ1-4, the full variable domain is DVKVTQSSRYLVKRTGEKVFLECVQDMDHENMFWYRQDPGLGLRLIYFSYDVKMKEKGDIPEGYSVSREKKERFSLILESASTNQTSMYLCASSLEQGQNEKLFFGSGTQLSVL.

This clone was detected once. V is TRBV18 and J is TRBJ1-3; 9 bases line up with TRBD1. The CDR3 runs to 15 residues. Germline V gene data show CDR1 as KGHSH and CDR2 as LQKENI. Losses at the gene ends were 1 base for V and 6 bases for J; bases not matched to a gene: 4. CDR3 region: CASSPRDRVQNTIYF. CDR3 DNA sequence: TGTGCCAGCTCACCACGGGACAGGGTTCAAAACACCATATATTTT.

This clone was observed once. This sequence joins TRBV24-1 and TRBJ2-1; no clear D gene. This CDR3 comprises 12 residues. V was clipped by 4 bases and J by 5 bases, with 5 bases between them. Germline CDR1 reads KGHDR; CDR2 reads SFDVKD. DNA for the CDR3: TGTGCCACCAGTGACCAAAACAATGAGCAGTTCTTC. As protein: CATSDQNNEQFF.

In this sample, this clone turned up a few times. This sequence joins TRBV5-1 and TRBJ2-2; 7 bases match TRBD2. This CDR3 contains 16 residues. V lost 1 base to trimming and J lost 3 bases; unmatched junction nucleotides: 6. The germline CDR1 and CDR2 sequences are SGHRS and YFSETQ. The CDR3 spells CASSLSGTRDTGELFF. DNA of the CDR3: TGCGCCAGCAGCTTGAGCGGGACTCGAGACACCGGGGAGCTGTTTTTT.

The rearrangement links TRBV6-2 or TRBV6-3 to TRBJ2-1; 13 nucleotides line up with TRBD2. The V gene's germline CDR1 is MNHEY and CDR2 SVGEGT. The CDR3 is 14 amino acids. V trimming: 6 bases; J trimming: 10 bases; junction bases outside the gene matches: 6. CDR3 in DNA: TGTGCCAGCAGCGCGACTAGCGGGGGGCTAGAGCAGTTCTTC. Translating it yields CASSATSGGLEQFF.

The V gene is TRBV5-1, the J gene TRBJ2-3, with 7 bases lining up with TRBD2. The CDR3 extends over 15 amino acids. V lost 5 bases and J lost 6; bases outside the gene matches: 12. The germline gives CDR1 SGHRS, CDR2 YFSETQ. CDR3 amino acids: CASRGVAGDQDTQYF. The CDR3 DNA is TGCGCCAGCAGGGGTGTCGCGGGAGATCAGGATACGCAGTATTTT.

A few counts support this clone. The chain couples TRBV19 to TRBJ2-4; D call uncertain. Trimming pared 4 bases from V and 7 bases from J, leaving 5 bases between. Germline CDR1 is LNHDA and CDR2 is SQIVND (reference sequence). This CDR3 is 11 amino acids long. The CDR3 DNA sequence: TGTGCCAGTAGTACCTTCAACATTCAGTACTTC. Translating gives CASSTFNIQYF.

The V call is TRBV24-1, the J call TRBJ1-2, with TRBD1 as a possible D gene (6 bases). This CDR3 spans 15 amino acids. Germline-derived CDR1 and CDR2 are KGHDR and SFDVKD. V lost 5 bases and J lost 5, with 17 bases in between. CDR3 loop: CATSATGPTAYGYTF. DNA for the CDR3: TGTGCCACCAGTGCAACAGGGCCGACGGCGTATGGCTACACCTTC.

This sequence joins TRBV6-5 and TRBJ1-3; D gene unclear. CDR1 and CDR2 from the germline V gene are MNHEY and SVGAGI. The CDR3 sequence is 14 residues long. V was clipped by 0 bases and J by 4 bases, with 7 bases between them. The CDR3 sequence is CASSYSRVGNTIYF. The CDR3 coding sequence is TGTGCCAGCAGTTACTCGAGAGTGGGAAACACCATATATTTT.

The chain employs TRBV14 and TRBJ2-2; the match to TRBD1 covers 8 bases. V lost 4 bases and J lost 6; bases outside the gene matches: 10. The CDR3 has 16 residues. CDR1 SGHDN and CDR2 FVKESK come from the germline V gene. The CDR3 loop reads CASSRYRGVAPGELFF. As DNA, the CDR3 is TGTGCCAGCAGCCGCTACAGGGGGGTCGCCCCCGGGGAGCTGTTTTTT.

The chain has TRBV2 and TRBJ2-2; 8 nucleotides align to TRBD1. Losses at the gene ends were 6 bases for V and 8 bases for J; bases not matched to a gene: 8. Germline V lookup: CDR1 SNHLY, CDR2 FYNNEI. This CDR3 spans 14 amino acids. Here the CDR3 DNA reads TGTGCCAGCAGGGATCCGCAGGGGGCAGGGGAGCTGTTTTTT. This codes for CASRDPQGAGELFF.

This clone has just one count. The CDR3 reads CASSRTGAGGYTF. The CDR3 DNA reads TGTGCCAGCAGCCGCACAGGGGCTGGCGGCTACACCTTC. The rearrangement uses TRBV4-2 and TRBJ1-2; 7 bases align to TRBD1. There are 13 residues in the CDR3. The germline gives CDR1 LGHNA, CDR2 YNFKEQ. The junction had 7 bases not matched to a gene; V was cut back by 4 bases and J by 8 bases.

The V gene is TRBV29-1, the J gene TRBJ2-1; TRBD2 aligns across 9 bases. With V trimmed by 6 bases and J by 10 bases, 1 base remained unmatched. Germline CDR1 is SQVTM and CDR2 is ANQGSEA. The CDR3 extends over 10 amino acids. The CDR3 here is CSVGTSEQFF. The CDR3 nucleotides are TGCAGCGTCGGGACTAGCGAGCAGTTCTTC.

About this clone: The sample has other DNA sequences that encode this CDR3 too. J is TRBJ2-2 and V is TRBV7-2; perhaps TRBD2 as D (6 bases). V was clipped by 5 bases and J by 1 base, with 11 bases between them. Germline CDR1 is SGHTA and CDR2 is FQGNSA. This CDR3 is 15 amino acids long. CDR3 residues: CASSLSGGNTGELFF. CDR3 nucleotides: TGTGCCAGCAGCCTGTCCGGGGGGAACACCGGGGAGCTGTTTTTT.

This chain connects TRBV18 to TRBJ2-1; 7 nucleotides match TRBD1. Unmatched junction bases numbered 8, after V lost 6 bases and J lost 6 bases. In germline, CDR1 is KGHSH, CDR2 LQKENI. This CDR3 is built from 14 residues. The CDR3 protein is CASSTSTGPNEQFF. CDR3 nucleotides: TGTGCCAGCTCCACATCGACAGGGCCCAATGAGCAGTTCTTC. Combining the CDR3 with reference TRBV18 and TRBJ2-1 gives the whole variable domain NAGVMQNPRHLVRRRGQEARLRCSPMKGHSHVYWYRQLPEEGLKFMVYLQKENIIDESGMPKERFSAEFPKEGPSILRIQQVVRGDSAAYFCASSTSTGPNEQFFGPGTRLTVL.

The CDR3 DNA reads TGTGCCAGCAGCTCTTTAGCGGGAGACTCCGAGCAGTACTTC. It specifies CASSSLAGDSEQYF. The chain is built from TRBV5-6 and TRBJ2-7; TRBD2 agrees at 9 bases. Germline V gene data show CDR1 as SGHDT and CDR2 as YYEEEE. CDR3 length equals 14 residues. J lost 6 bases, V lost 3 bases, and 7 bases had no gene match.

V usage is TRBV28 and J usage is TRBJ1-2; D uncertain. V lost 10 bases and J 4 bases, leaving 13 bases between the germline ends. From germline, CDR1 is MDHEN and CDR2 SYDVKM. The CDR3 contains 12 residues. The CDR3 DNA reads TGTGCCACCGCGGTAGGAGGCTATGGCTACACCTTC. Amino acid sequence: CATAVGGYGYTF.

V gene TRBV3-1 (or the pseudogene TRBV3-2) combines with J gene TRBJ2-1; tentatively, D is TRBD1 (6 bases). V lost 5 bases and J 8 bases, leaving 22 bases between the germline ends. This CDR3 comprises 16 residues. The germline CDR1 and CDR2 sequences are LGHDT and YNNKEL (reference sequence). The chain's CDR3 is CASSSWTPQGMDEQFF. The CDR3 DNA reads as TGTGCCAGCAGCTCATGGACGCCCCAGGGGATGGATGAGCAGTTCTTC.

This chain connects TRBV18 to TRBJ1-4; maybe TRBD1 (5 bases). Germline V gives CDR1 KGHSH, CDR2 LQKENI. This CDR3 is 17 amino acids long. Trimming cost V 2 bases and J 6 bases, with 19 bases left between them. The CDR3 DNA reads as TGTGCCAGCTCACCATCTCGGACATCCCTCATGGATGAAAAACTGTTTTTT. It specifies CASSPSRTSLMDEKLFF.

V is TRBV19 and J is TRBJ2-6; possibly TRBD1 for D (7 bases). The CDR3 covers 16 residues. The V end was cut by 7 bases, the J end by 2 bases, with 15 bases between. In germline, CDR1 is LNHDA, CDR2 SQIVND (reference sequence). The CDR3 region is CASTTGRSPGANVLTF. Here the CDR3 DNA reads TGTGCCAGTACGACAGGGAGGAGCCCTGGGGCCAACGTCCTGACTTTC.

This clone was picked up one time. CDR3 amino acids: CASSLPAAGGEQYF. DNA for the CDR3: TGTGCCAGCAGTCTACCCGCGGCCGGGGGCGAGCAGTACTTC. The chain employs TRBV28 and TRBJ2-7; tentatively, D is TRBD2 (6 bases). V was trimmed by 5 bases and J by 6 bases, leaving 17 bases between them. This CDR3 is built from 14 residues. Germline V gives CDR1 MDHEN, CDR2 SYDVKM. The whole variable domain, filled in from reference TRBV28 and TRBJ2-7, reads DVKVTQSSRYLVKRTGEKVFLECVQDMDHENMFWYRQDPGLGLRLIYFSYDVKMKEKGDIPEGYSVSREKKERFSLILESASTNQTSMYLCASSLPAAGGEQYFGPGTRLTVT.

This clone was detected only once. The chain carries TRBV3-1 (or the pseudogene TRBV3-2) and TRBJ1-2; tentative D call: TRBD1 (5 bases). CDR1 and CDR2 (germline): LGHDT, YNNKEL (reference sequence). This CDR3 has 14 residues. The V end was cut by 9 bases, the J end by 5 bases, with 19 bases between. CDR3 bases: TGTGCCAGTTCCCCGACAGCCTTTAGTTATGGCTACACCTTC. Encoded protein: CASSPTAFSYGYTF.

This chain connects TRBV28 to TRBJ2-3; possible D gene TRBD2, 5 bases. V lost 10 bases to trimming and J lost 4 bases, with 15 bases between them. This CDR3 comprises 13 residues. The germline gives CDR1 MDHEN, CDR2 SYDVKM. This CDR3 is CAISTVAPDTQYF. CDR3 sequence (DNA): TGTGCCATTTCCACGGTAGCGCCAGATACGCAGTATTTT.

This chain links TRBV5-1 with TRBJ1-2; D unresolved. Trimming left V 0 bases short and J 6 bases short, with 9 bases between. Germline assignment: CDR1 SGHRS and CDR2 YFSETQ. CDR3 size: 13 residues. The CDR3 sequence is CASSLGGSNGYTF. Here the CDR3 DNA reads TGCGCCAGCAGCTTGGGAGGGAGCAATGGCTACACCTTC.

This chain uses TRBV3-1 (or the pseudogene TRBV3-2) with TRBJ2-3, with 7 bases lining up with TRBD2. The V gene's germline CDR1 is LGHDT and CDR2 YNNKEL (reference sequence). Trimming at V came to 1 base and at J to 2 bases, leaving 3 bases not matched to a gene. The CDR3 runs to 15 residues. The CDR3 region has the DNA TGTGCCAGCAGCCAAGTCAGCGGGGCCACAGATACGCAGTATTTT. It encodes CASSQVSGATDTQYF.

V gene TRBV19 combines with J gene TRBJ1-4, with 7 bases identical to TRBD1. The length of the CDR3 is 15 residues. V shed 4 bases and J 7 bases; nucleotides not matched to a gene: 9. Germline V gene lookup returns CDR1 LNHDA and CDR2 SQIVND (reference sequence). The chain's CDR3 is CASSRRDSRAEKLFF. DNA for the CDR3: TGTGCCAGTAGTAGACGGGACAGTCGGGCTGAAAAACTGTTTTTT. Full variable domain (missing parts from reference TRBV19 and TRBJ1-4): DGGITQSPKYLFRKEGQNVTLSCEQNLNHDAMYWYRQDPGQGLRLIYYSQIVNDFQKGDIAEGYSVSREKKESFPLTVTSAQKNPTAFYLCASSRRDSRAEKLFFGSGTQLSVL.

V usage is TRBV3-1 (or the pseudogene TRBV3-2) and J usage is TRBJ1-1; 7 nucleotides match TRBD1. CDR1 LGHDT and CDR2 YNNKEL come from the germline V gene (reference sequence). The CDR3 sequence is 16 residues long. The V segment lost 4 bases and the J segment 4 bases; nucleotides outside the gene matches: 12. CDR3 sequence: CASSPSSGGDGTEAFF. The CDR3 DNA is TGTGCCAGCAGCCCATCGTCAGGGGGTGACGGCACTGAAGCTTTCTTT.